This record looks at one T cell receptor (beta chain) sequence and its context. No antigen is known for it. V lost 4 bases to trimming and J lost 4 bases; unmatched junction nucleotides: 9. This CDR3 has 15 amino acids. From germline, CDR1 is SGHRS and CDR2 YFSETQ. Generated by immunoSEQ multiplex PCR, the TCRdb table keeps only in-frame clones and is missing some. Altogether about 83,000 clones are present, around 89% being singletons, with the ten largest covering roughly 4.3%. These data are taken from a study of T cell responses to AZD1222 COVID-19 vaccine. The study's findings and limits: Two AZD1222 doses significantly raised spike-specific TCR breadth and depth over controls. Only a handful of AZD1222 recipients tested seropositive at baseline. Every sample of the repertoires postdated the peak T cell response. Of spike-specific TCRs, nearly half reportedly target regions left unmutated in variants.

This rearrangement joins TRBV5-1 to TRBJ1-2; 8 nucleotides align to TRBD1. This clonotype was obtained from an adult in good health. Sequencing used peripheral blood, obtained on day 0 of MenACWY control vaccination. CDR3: CASSPQGQASYGYTF. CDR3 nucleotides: TGCGCCAGCAGCCCTCAGGGACAGGCCTCCTATGGCTACACCTTC.